This T cell receptor (beta chain) was identified in a study of T cell repertoires in cytomegalovirus infection. Looking at the study overall: CMV epitopes in the study were HLA-C-restricted (recently identified) and HLA-B-restricted (well studied).

TCRdb re-analysed the reads in MiXCR, keeping a single row per CDR3 protein. The sample has about 900,000 distinct CDR3 sequences; approximately 31% are singletons. Overall study results and limits: People with CMV and the relevant HLA were identified by cumulative public TCR beta family frequency.

Trimming stripped 1 base from V and 0 bases from J, with 18 bases between. The CDR3 is made up of 19 amino acids. Germline V lookup: CDR1 SGHVT, CDR2 SQSDAQ. This clonotype was counted a single time. As yet, its antigen is unknown. This receptor was identified in a human donor in good health (CMV status not recorded). Some clones in this sample may be carry-over from other donors' samples. Material: cultured CD8+ T cells from PBMCs, obtained from culture after CMV antigen stimulation. This rearrangement joins TRBV7-4 to TRBJ2-2; possibly TRBD1 for D (6 bases). Here the CDR3 reads CASSLETPLQGTNTGELFF. DNA of the CDR3: TGTGCCAGCAGCTTAGAGACCCCCCTACAGGGAACGAACACCGGGGAGCTGTTTTTT. Variable domain in full (rest from reference TRBV7-4 and TRBJ2-2): GAGVSQSPRYKVAKRGRDVALRCDSISGHVTLYWYRQTLGQGSEVLTYSQSDAQRDKSGRPSGRFSAERPERSVSTLKIQRTEQGDSAVYLCASSLETPLQGTNTGELFFGEGSRLTVL.